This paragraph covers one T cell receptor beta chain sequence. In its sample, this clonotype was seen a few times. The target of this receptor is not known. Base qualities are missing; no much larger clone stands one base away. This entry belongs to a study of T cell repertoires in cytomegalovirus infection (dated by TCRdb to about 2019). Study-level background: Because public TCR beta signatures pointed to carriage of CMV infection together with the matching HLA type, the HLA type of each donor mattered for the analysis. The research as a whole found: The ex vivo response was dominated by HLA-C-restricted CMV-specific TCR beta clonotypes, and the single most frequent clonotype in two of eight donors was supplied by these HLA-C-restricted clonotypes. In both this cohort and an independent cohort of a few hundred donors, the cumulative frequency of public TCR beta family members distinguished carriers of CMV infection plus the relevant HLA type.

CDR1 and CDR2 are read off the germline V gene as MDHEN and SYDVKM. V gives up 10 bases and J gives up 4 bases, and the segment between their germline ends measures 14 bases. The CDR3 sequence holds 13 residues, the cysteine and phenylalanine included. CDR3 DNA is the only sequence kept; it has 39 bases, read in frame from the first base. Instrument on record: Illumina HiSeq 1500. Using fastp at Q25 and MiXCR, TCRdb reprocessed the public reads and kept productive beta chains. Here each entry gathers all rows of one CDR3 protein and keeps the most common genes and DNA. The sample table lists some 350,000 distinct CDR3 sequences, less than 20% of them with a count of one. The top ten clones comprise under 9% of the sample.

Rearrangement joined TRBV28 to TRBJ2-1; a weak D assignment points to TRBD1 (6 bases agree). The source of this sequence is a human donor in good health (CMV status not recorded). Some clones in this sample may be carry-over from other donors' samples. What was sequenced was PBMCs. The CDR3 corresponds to CAIHRESYNEQFF. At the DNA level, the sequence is TGTGCCATCCACAGGGAGAGTTACAATGAGCAGTTCTTC. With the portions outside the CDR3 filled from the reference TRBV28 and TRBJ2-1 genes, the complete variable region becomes DVKVTQSSRYLVKRTGEKVFLECVQDMDHENMFWYRQDPGLGLRLIYFSYDVKMKEKGDIPEGYSVSREKKERFSLILESASTNQTSMYLCAIHRESYNEQFFGPGTRLTVL.